The T cell receptor beta chain described here comes from a study of blood T cell repertoires in COVID-19. Turning to the study itself: Samples representing acute and convalescent COVID-19 were sourced from the United States, Italy and Spain. T cells, B-cell-depleted T cells, or PBMCs supplied cDNA or gDNA.

Germline assignment: CDR1 SEHNR and CDR2 FQNEAQ (reference sequence). J lost 5 bases, V lost 6 bases, and 8 bases had no gene match. The CDR3 loop spans 15 amino acids. Source study methods: Amplification of reference gene primers provided the estimated nucleated cell counts. Libraries were prepared by immunoSEQ multiplex PCR; TCRdb keeps only in-frame clonotypes and omits some of them. The V and J calls and the clone size are those of that table, but D and trimming were determined from the DNA. The sample lists some 250,000 clones, around 79% occurring once. V is TRBV7-9 and J is TRBJ2-2, with TRBD1 matching over 8 bases. The sequence was collected from a woman of 80 years or more with acute or convalescent COVID-19. The sequencing sample was made of peripheral blood. The CDR3 here is CASRGTGRNTGELFF. Written as DNA, the CDR3 is TGTGCCAGCAGGGGGACAGGCAGAAATACCGGGGAGCTGTTTTTT.